This T cell receptor beta chain was recovered during a study of T cell repertoires in cytomegalovirus infection. Study-wide points: HLA-C-restricted, CMV-specific TCR beta clonotypes were dominant ex vivo.

TCRdb reprocessed the reads with MiXCR, giving one entry per CDR3 protein. The sample lists 150,000 to 200,000 distinct CDR3 sequences, 15% to 20% occurring once. Comments on this clonotype: Its antigen is still unknown.

The CDR3 sequence is 17 residues long. Per the germline V gene, CDR1 is SGHTA and CDR2 is FQGNSA. Trimming removed 1 base at V and 0 bases at J, with 16 bases between. This chain uses TRBV7-2 with TRBJ2-7; D possibly corresponds to TRBD1 (5 bases). The sequence derives from a human donor in good health (CMV status not recorded). Some clones in this sample may be carry-over from other donors' samples. The sequencing input was CD8+ T cells from PBMCs. CDR3 residues: CASSLEAGQKASYEQYF. In nucleotides, the CDR3 is TGTGCCAGCAGCTTAGAGGCAGGGCAAAAGGCCTCCTACGAGCAGTACTTC.